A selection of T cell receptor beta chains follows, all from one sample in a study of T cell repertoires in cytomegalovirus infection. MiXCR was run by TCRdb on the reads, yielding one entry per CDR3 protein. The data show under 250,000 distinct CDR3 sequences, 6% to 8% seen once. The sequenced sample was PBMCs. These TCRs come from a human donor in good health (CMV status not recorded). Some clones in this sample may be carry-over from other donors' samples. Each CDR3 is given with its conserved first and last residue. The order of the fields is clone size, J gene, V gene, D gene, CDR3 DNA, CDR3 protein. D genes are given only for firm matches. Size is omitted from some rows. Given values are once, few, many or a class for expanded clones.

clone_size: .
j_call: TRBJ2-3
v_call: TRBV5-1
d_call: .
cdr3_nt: TGCGCCAGCAGCCCCCAACCCTCAGATACGCAGTATTTT
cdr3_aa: CASSPQPSDTQYF

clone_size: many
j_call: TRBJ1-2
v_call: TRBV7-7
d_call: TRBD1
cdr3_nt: TGTGCCAGCAGCCCAGTCCGGGACAGTGGTAGTTATGGCTACACCTTC
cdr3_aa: CASSPVRDSGSYGYTF

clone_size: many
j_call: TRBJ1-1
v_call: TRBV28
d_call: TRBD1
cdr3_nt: TGTGCCAGCAGTGTCCTGACAGGGGGAGCCACTGAAGCTTTCTTT
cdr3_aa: CASSVLTGGATEAFF

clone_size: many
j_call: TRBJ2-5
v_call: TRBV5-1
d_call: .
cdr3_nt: TGCGCCAGCAGCTTCGGGGGAAAACAAGAGACCCAGTACTTC
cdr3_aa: CASSFGGKQETQYF

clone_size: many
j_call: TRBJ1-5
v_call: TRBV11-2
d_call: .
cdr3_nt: TGTGCCAGCAGCCCAGGAGATTATAGCAATCAGCCCCAGCATTTT
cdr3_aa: CASSPGDYSNQPQHF

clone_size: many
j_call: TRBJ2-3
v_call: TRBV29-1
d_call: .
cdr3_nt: TGCAGCGTTGAAAAGTGGACAATAGATACGCAGTATTTT
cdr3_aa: CSVEKWTIDTQYF

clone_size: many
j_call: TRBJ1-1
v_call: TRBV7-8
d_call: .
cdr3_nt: TGTGCCAGCAGCTTATGGCTCCCGGGGAATGAAGCTTTCTTT
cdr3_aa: CASSLWLPGNEAFF

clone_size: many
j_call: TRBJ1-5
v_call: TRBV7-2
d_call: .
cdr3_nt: TGTGCCAGCAGCTTAGGCCCAGGGAGGGGTCAGCCCCAGCATTTT
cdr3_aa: CASSLGPGRGQPQHF

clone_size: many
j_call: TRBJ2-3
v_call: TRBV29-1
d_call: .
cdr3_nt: TGCAGCGTTGACGCCGCAGGGGTCACAGATACGCAGTATTTT
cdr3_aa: CSVDAAGVTDTQYF

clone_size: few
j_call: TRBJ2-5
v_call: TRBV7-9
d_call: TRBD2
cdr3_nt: TGTGCCAGCAGCTCCCGCGGGAGGGGAGAGACCCAGTACTTC
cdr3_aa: CASSSRGRGETQYF

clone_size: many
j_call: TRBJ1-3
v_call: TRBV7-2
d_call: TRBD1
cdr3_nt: TGTGCCAGCAGCACCTTTGATGTCGGACAGGGAGACGGAAACACCATATATTTT
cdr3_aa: CASSTFDVGQGDGNTIYF

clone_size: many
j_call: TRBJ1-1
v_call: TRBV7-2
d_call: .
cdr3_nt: TGTGCCAGCAGCCTCAGATACACTGAAGCTTTCTTT
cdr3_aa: CASSLRYTEAFF

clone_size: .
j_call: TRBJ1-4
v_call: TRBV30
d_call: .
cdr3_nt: TGTGCCTGGAGCGGCCCGCCCTTCGGAGGGGATGAAAAACTGTTTTTT
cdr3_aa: CAWSGPPFGGDEKLFF

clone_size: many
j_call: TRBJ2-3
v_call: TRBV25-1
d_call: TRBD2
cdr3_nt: TGTGCCAGCACCGGACTAGCCGCAGATACGCAGTATTTT
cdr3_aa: CASTGLAADTQYF

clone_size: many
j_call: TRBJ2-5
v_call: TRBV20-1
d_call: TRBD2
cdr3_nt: TGCAGTGCTAGAGCCGGGGGGGCAGGGCCGAAGACCCAGTACTTC
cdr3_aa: CSARAGGAGPKTQYF

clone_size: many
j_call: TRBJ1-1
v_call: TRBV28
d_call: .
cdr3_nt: TGTGCCAGCGGGGGGGGAAAAACTGAAGCTTTCTTT
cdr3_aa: CASGGGKTEAFF

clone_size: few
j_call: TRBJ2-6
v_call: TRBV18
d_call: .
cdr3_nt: TGTGCCAGCTCACCACGACCCTCTGGGGCCAACGTCCTGACTTTC
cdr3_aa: CASSPRPSGANVLTF

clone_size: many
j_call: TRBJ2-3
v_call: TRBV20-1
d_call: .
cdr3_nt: TGCAGTGCTAGAGACAACAGGGTGAGCACAGATACGCAGTATTTT
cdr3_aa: CSARDNRVSTDTQYF

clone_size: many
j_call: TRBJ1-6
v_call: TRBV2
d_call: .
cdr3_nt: TGTGCCGGAAGGAGGACAGCGAATTCACCCCTCCACTTT
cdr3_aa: CAGRRTANSPLHF

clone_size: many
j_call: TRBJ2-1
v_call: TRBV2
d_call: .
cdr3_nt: TGTGCCAGCAGTGAGGGGGCGCGGGGATCCTACAATGAGCAGTTCTTC
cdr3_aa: CASSEGARGSYNEQFF

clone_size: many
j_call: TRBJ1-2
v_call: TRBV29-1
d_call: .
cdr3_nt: TGCAGCTCACCCGCCGTGGGCGTAAGTGGCTACACCTTC
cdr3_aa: CSSPAVGVSGYTF